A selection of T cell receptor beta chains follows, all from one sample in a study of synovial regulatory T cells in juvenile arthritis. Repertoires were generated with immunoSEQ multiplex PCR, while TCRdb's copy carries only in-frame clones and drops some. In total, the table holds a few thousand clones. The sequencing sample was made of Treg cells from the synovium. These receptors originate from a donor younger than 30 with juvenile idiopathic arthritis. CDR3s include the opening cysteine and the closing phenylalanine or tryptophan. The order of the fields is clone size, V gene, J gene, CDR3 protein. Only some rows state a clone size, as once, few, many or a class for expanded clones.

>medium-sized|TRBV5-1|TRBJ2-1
CASSFLSGAGEQFF
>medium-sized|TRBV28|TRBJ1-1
CASSFGAVPGWHTEAFF
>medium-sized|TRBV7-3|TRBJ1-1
CASSLDRNTEAFF
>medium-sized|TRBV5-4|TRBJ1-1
CASSLGGQQGTTEAFF
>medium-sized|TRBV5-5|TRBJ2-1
CASSSLLAREQFF
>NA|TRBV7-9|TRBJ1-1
CASSSPTVMNTEAFF
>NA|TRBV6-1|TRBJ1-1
CASKVSKLEAFF
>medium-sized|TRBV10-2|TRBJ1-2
CASSEPRRQGLPTF
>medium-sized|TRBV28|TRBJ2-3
CASSPPWGGLEDTQYF
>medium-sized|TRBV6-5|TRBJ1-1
CASTQTGASNTEAFF
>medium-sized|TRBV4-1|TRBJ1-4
CASSQFPTGTDATNEKLFF
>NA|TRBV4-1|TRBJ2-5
CASSQGRAGVRGTQYF
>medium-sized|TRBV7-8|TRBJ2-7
CASSHPGRTYYEQYF
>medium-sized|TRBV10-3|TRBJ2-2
CAISATSTGELFF
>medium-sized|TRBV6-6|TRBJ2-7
CASSYSEAYEQYF
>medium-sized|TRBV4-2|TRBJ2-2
CASSHLPAAGLIYTGELFF
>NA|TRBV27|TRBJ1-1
CASSSHSNPGAEAFF
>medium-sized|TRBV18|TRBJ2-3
CASSPLGVSTDTQYF
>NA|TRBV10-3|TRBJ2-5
CAISEQVSYEQYF
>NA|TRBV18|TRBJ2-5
CASSPMSGIVQETQYF
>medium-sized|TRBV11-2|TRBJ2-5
CASSLVSSGVTQYF
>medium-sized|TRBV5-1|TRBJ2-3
CASSFSLRTSGVNTDTQYF